This paragraph reports one T cell receptor beta chain. This sample stems from a study of blood T cell repertoires in COVID-19. Overall study: The study drew acute and convalescent COVID-19 samples from the United States, Italy and Spain. Sample material is recorded as cDNA or gDNA derived from T cells, B-cell-depleted T cells, or PBMCs.

TCRdb's copy holds only in-frame clones and misses some; the assay was immunoSEQ multiplex PCR. The data contain about 95,000 clones, approximately 80% of them singletons. The germline CDR1 and CDR2 sequences are SGHKS and YYEKEE (reference sequence). The CDR3 sequence is 17 residues long. V was clipped by 0 bases and J by 2 bases; unmatched bases: 3. The clonotype was recovered from a human donor in a cohort sampled during active COVID-19. Sample: peripheral blood. The V call is TRBV5-5, the J call TRBJ2-1; 12 bases align to TRBD2. The CDR3 nucleotides read TGTGCCAGCAGCTTGGAGAGGACTAGCGGGACCTACAATGAGCAGTTCTTC. It translates to CASSLERTSGTYNEQFF.